This TCR beta chain was identified during a study of CD4 T cells in relation to SARS-CoV-2 and coronaviruses. CD4+ T cells from unexposed donors were obtained before the COVID-19 pandemic (2011-2018). In the case of this clone: As yet, its antigen is unknown.

Data came from immunoSEQ multiplex PCR; TCRdb stores just in-frame clones and leaves some out. The profile shows about 64,000 clones, 85% to 95% of them singletons. Germline-derived CDR1 and CDR2 are SNHLY and FYNNEI. The CDR3 spans 15 residues. Trimming cost V 4 bases and J 2 bases; bases outside gene matches: 5. General observations from the study: Monoreactive clones expanded significantly more to SARS-CoV-2 than crossreactive clones did.

Sequenced material: naive CD4+ T cells from PBMCs. Subset described: naive CD4+ T cells isolated by negative enrichment. The gene calls are TRBV2 and TRBJ2-5; 9 positions match TRBD1. The source is a human donor in good health. CDR3 in amino acids: CASSGGDRVQETQYF. DNA of the CDR3: TGTGCCAGCAGTGGCGGGGACAGGGTACAAGAGACCCAGTACTTC.